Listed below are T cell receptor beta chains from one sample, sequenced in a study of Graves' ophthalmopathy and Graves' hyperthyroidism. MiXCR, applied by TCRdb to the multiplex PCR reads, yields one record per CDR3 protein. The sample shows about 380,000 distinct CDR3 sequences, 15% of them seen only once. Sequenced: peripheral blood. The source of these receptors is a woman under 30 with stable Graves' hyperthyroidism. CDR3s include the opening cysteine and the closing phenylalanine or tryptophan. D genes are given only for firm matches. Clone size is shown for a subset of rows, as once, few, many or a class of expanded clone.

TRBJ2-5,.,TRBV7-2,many,TGTGCCAGCAGCTTAAACTATCATCAAGAGACCCAGTACTTC,CASSLNYHQETQYF
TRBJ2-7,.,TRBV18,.,TGTGCCAGCTCAAGGGAAGCCGGGTGGCAGTACTTC,CASSREAGWQYF
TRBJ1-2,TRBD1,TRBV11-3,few,TGTGCCAGCAGCCTGAATCGGGACAGCTATGGCTACACCTTC,CASSLNRDSYGYTF
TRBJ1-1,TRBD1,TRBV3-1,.,TGTGCCAGCAGCCGGACAGGGAACAAGGAGACTGAAGCTTTCTTT,CASSRTGNKETEAFF
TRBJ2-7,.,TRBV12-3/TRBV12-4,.,TGTGCCAGCGGGTTGATAAGCTCCTACGAGCAGTACTTC,CASGLISSYEQYF
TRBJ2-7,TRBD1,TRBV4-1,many,TGCGCCAGCAGCCAGGGACAGGGGGCTAGCGAGCAGTACTTC,CASSQGQGASEQYF
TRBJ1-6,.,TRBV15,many,TGTGCCACCAGCAGAGCAGTAAGCTCCTATAATTCACCCCTCCACTTT,CATSRAVSSYNSPLHF
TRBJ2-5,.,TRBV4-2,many,TGTGCCAGCAGCGGAGGACAGAACCTAAACCAAGAGACCCAGTACTTC,CASSGGQNLNQETQYF
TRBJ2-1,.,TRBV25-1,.,TGTGCCAGCAGTGAAGGGAGAAATGAGCAGTTCTTC,CASSEGRNEQFF
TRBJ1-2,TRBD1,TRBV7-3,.,TGTGCCAGCAGCCCGGGACAGGGGGCTTGGGGCTACACCTTC,CASSPGQGAWGYTF